The next 32 T cell receptor beta chains were all read from a single sample in a study of blood T cells in healthy people across ages. A second PCR, run for about 6 to 11 cycles, used a sample-barcoded 5' primer plus a J-beta primer mix. TCRdb used MiXCR to reprocess the 5' RACE reads, holding one entry per CDR3 protein. The sample shows 920,000 or so distinct CDR3 sequences, under 55% of them seen only once. Sequenced: blood. All receptors come from a woman in her sixties in good health.

The chain carries TRBV20-1 and TRBJ2-5, with D possibly being TRBD2 (6 bases). This CDR3 has 15 residues. Trimming stripped 6 bases from V and 0 bases from J, with 17 bases between. Germline CDR1 reads DFQATT; CDR2 reads SNEGSKA (reference sequence). CDR3 protein: CSAPRASEYQETQYF. The DNA for the CDR3 is TGCAGTGCCCCCAGAGCTAGCGAGTACCAAGAGACCCAGTACTTC.

This sequence joins TRBV20-1 and TRBJ2-1; D is uncertain. The V and J ends lost 5 bases and 0 bases respectively, with 14 bases between them. The germline gives CDR1 DFQATT, CDR2 SNEGSKA (reference sequence). The CDR3 is 15 residues long. The CDR3 region has the DNA TGCAGTGCTCGAGGCGGTCTCAGCTCCTACAATGAGCAGTTCTTC. This gives the protein CSARGGLSSYNEQFF.

This clonotype has only a few counts. V usage is TRBV4-1 and J usage is TRBJ2-6; D is perhaps TRBD1 (5 bases). This CDR3 contains 17 residues. Germline V gives CDR1 MGHRA, CDR2 YSYEKL. With 3 bases removed from V and 2 bases from J, the gap between germline ends came to 14 bases. CDR3 amino acids: CASSQGSQGPGANVLTF. CDR3 DNA: TGCGCCAGCAGCCAGGGATCCCAGGGTCCTGGGGCCAACGTCCTGACTTTC.

V and J are TRBV7-8 and TRBJ2-7; D unresolved. CDR3 length equals 16 residues. Germline-derived CDR1 and CDR2 are SGHVS and FQNEAQ. Trimming took off 3 bases at V and 0 bases at J, with 15 bases between the two ends. The DNA of the CDR3 is TGTGCCAGCAGCTTCCCTGAGACACGGAGCTCCTACGAGCAGTACTTC. Its protein product is CASSFPETRSSYEQYF. Looking up the rest from reference TRBV7-8 and TRBJ2-7 gives the full variable domain: GAGVSQSPRYKVAKRGQDVALRCDPISGHVSLFWYQQALGQGPEFLTYFQNEAQLDKSGLPSDRFFAERPEGSVSTLKIQRTQQEDSAVYLCASSFPETRSSYEQYFGPGTRLTVT.

This clonotype was seen only a few times. The gene calls are TRBV12-3 or TRBV12-4 and TRBJ2-1; TRBD1 agrees at 9 bases. After removal of 5 bases from V and 3 bases from J, the junction contained 5 bases not matched to a gene. CDR3 length: 15 amino acids. CDR3 amino acids: CASSEDRGSYNEQFF. The CDR3 DNA reads as TGTGCCAGCAGTGAGGACAGGGGTAGCTACAATGAGCAGTTCTTC.

The genes are TRBV10-3 and TRBJ2-5; TRBD1 agrees at 10 bases. V gave up 6 bases and J gave up 2 bases; unmatched junction bases: 3. This CDR3 is built from 14 residues. Germline V gene lookup returns CDR1 ENHRY and CDR2 SYGVKD. DNA of the CDR3: TGTGCCATCAGAGGGGACAGGGGACAAGAGACCCAGTACTTC. Residues: CAIRGDRGQETQYF.

The CDR3 DNA reads as TGTGCCAGCAGCCAGAGTTCTGGAAACACCATATATTTT. Its protein product is CASSQSSGNTIYF. The chain employs TRBV27 and TRBJ1-3, with D unresolved. The CDR3 loop spans 13 amino acids. The V end was cut by 6 bases, the J end by 1 base, with 7 bases between. The germline CDR1 and CDR2 sequences are MNHEY and SMNVEV (reference sequence).

This clonotype appeared a few times. V is TRBV27 and J is TRBJ2-2; D is ambiguous. Germline loops: CDR1 MNHEY, CDR2 SMNVEV (reference sequence). The CDR3 spans 14 residues. Trimming pared 1 base from V and 6 bases from J, leaving 9 bases between. The CDR3 region is CASSLFRTAGELFF. Written as DNA, the CDR3 is TGTGCCAGCAGTTTATTTCGGACCGCCGGGGAGCTGTTTTTT.

The chain is built from TRBV29-1 and TRBJ1-1, with TRBD1 matching 8 bases. The germline V gene has CDR1 SQVTM and CDR2 ANQGSEA. The CDR3 has 13 residues. The trim removed 1 base at V and 7 bases at J, leaving 5 bases unmatched. The CDR3 here is CSVEGTGLGEAFF. CDR3 nucleotide sequence: TGCAGCGTTGAAGGGACAGGGTTGGGTGAAGCTTTCTTT.

The chain carries TRBV7-9 and TRBJ1-1; D uncertain. Trimming removed 5 bases at V and 4 bases at J, with 17 bases between. The CDR3 runs 15 residues. Germline V lookup: CDR1 SEHNR, CDR2 FQNEAQ (reference sequence). Here the CDR3 reads CASSPAEILITEAFF. CDR3 sequence (DNA): TGTGCCAGCAGCCCAGCAGAGATTCTAATCACTGAAGCTTTCTTT.

This clonotype has just one count. The chain couples TRBV12-3 or TRBV12-4 to TRBJ2-3; D remains ambiguous. Trimming removed 5 bases from V and 6 bases from J, with 9 bases in between. The CDR3 runs to 12 residues. CDR3 nucleotide sequence: TGTGCCAGCAGTCAACATGCGGATACGCAGTATTTT. Protein product: CASSQHADTQYF.

This clonotype was counted between two and nine times. The V and J genes are TRBV6-6 and TRBJ2-7; a weak D match, TRBD1 (5 bases). The CDR3 totals 14 residues. Between the trimmed V and J ends, which lost 5 bases and 2 bases, there was a span of 13 bases. Germline CDR1 reads MNHNY; CDR2 reads SVGAGI (reference sequence). The CDR3 here is CASSNQGTTYEQYF. The CDR3 coding sequence is TGTGCCAGCAGTAATCAGGGCACTACCTACGAGCAGTACTTC.

This clonotype was counted between two and nine times. The chain is built from TRBV10-3 and TRBJ1-5; TRBD1 matches at 8 bases. The ends lost 5 bases at V and 3 bases at J; junction bases unmatched: 6. CDR1 ENHRY and CDR2 SYGVKD come from the germline V gene. The CDR3 length is 15 residues. CDR3 sequence (DNA): TGTGCCATCAGTCCAGGGGGCGCGGTCAATCAGCCCCAGCATTTT. As protein: CAISPGGAVNQPQHF.

J is TRBJ1-2 and V is TRBV7-2; 9 bases are a match to TRBD1. The V and J ends lost 5 bases and 5 bases, in that order; junction bases with no gene match: 6. Germline V CDR1 and CDR2: SGHTA, FQGNSA. The CDR3 length is 14 residues. The CDR3 DNA follows: TGTGCCAGCAGCAGGGACAGGGTTAAGTATGGCTACACCTTC. Its protein is CASSRDRVKYGYTF.

This clonotype came up a few times. This sequence joins TRBV6-5 and TRBJ2-7; 10 bases line up with TRBD2. The CDR3 has 14 amino acids. Germline CDR1 is MNHEY and CDR2 is SVGAGI. Trimming took 8 bases from V and 8 from J; bases not matched to a gene: 12. The CDR3 nucleotides read TGTGCCAGCTGCCTGGGGCCTAGCGGGAGTAAGCAGTACTTC. It specifies CASCLGPSGSKQYF.

This chain joins TRBV6-1 and TRBJ1-1, with 7 bases matching TRBD1. Looked up from germline, CDR1 is MNHNS and CDR2 is SASEGT. This CDR3 is 15 amino acids long. Trimming removed 7 bases from V and 0 bases from J; junction bases left unmatched: 8. The CDR3 sequence: CASINRGDVNTEAFF. Written as DNA, the CDR3 is TGTGCCAGCATTAACAGGGGTGATGTGAACACTGAAGCTTTCTTT.

This clonotype came up once. Sequence at one end of the junction differs from germline and may be a read error. V is TRBV2 and J is TRBJ2-1, with 8 bases identical to TRBD2. This CDR3 has 16 residues. CDR1 is SNHLY, CDR2 FYNNEI, per germline. For the CDR3, the DNA is TGTGCCAGCAGTGACGGAGCGGGAGAGTCCTGCAATGAGCAGTTCTTC. Its translation is CASSDGAGESCNEQFF.

This clonotype was counted only a few times. CDR3 residues: CASSGSGFLAKNIQYF. The CDR3 DNA follows: TGTGCCAGCAGTGGATCAGGGTTTTTAGCCAAAAACATTCAGTACTTC. The chain recombines TRBV2 with TRBJ2-4; tentative D call: TRBD1 (5 bases). Germline V gives CDR1 SNHLY, CDR2 FYNNEI. Trimming took 4 bases from V and 0 from J, leaving 13 bases between them. The length of the CDR3 is 16 residues.

The chain is built from TRBV5-5 and TRBJ2-3, with 10 bases fitting TRBD2. Germline V gene sequence: CDR1 SGHKS, CDR2 YYEKEE (reference sequence). The CDR3 contains 15 residues. Trimming at V came to 6 bases and at J to 5 bases, leaving 9 bases not matched to a gene. As DNA, the CDR3 is TGTGCCAGCAACCTACTAGCGGGGATCATAGATACGCAGTATTTT. It yields the protein CASNLLAGIIDTQYF.

The rearrangement uses TRBV10-3 and TRBJ2-3; 8 positions match TRBD1. Germline V gene data show CDR1 as ENHRY and CDR2 as SYGVKD. V trimming: 6 bases; J trimming: 7 bases; junction bases outside the gene matches: 12. The CDR3 is 15 residues long. CDR3 sequence reads: CAISDPGQETYTQYF. The DNA for the CDR3 is TGTGCCATCAGCGACCCGGGACAGGAGACCTATACGCAGTATTTT.

J is TRBJ2-5 and V is TRBV4-1; TRBD1 might be the D (5 bases). Judging by the DNA end, TRBJ2-7 fits better; the J call may be wrong. CDR3 length: 15 residues. Germline CDR1 MGHRA, CDR2 YSYEKL. Here the CDR3 DNA reads TGCGCCAGCAGCCAAGAATTAGGCAGGGTTTACGAGCAGTACTTC. It translates to CASSQELGRVYEQYF.

The chain employs TRBV29-1 and TRBJ2-1; 14 bases map to TRBD2. V trimming: 3 bases; J trimming: 4 bases; junction bases outside the gene matches: 5. Germline V gene lookup returns CDR1 SQVTM and CDR2 ANQGSEA. This CDR3 is 16 amino acids long. CDR3 amino acids: CSVDGTSGSPYNEQFF. In DNA form, the CDR3 reads TGCAGCGTTGACGGGACTAGCGGGAGTCCGTACAATGAGCAGTTCTTC.

A remark on this clonotype: The junction and the germline gene differ at one end; a read error may be behind it. V usage is TRBV6-5 and J usage is TRBJ2-1; 7 bases fit TRBD1. This CDR3 region has 16 residues. Germline CDR1 is MNHEY and CDR2 is SVGAGI. CDR3 amino acids: CASSYSRTGSYNKQFF. The CDR3, as DNA: TGTGCCAGCAGTTACTCACGGACAGGCTCCTACAATAAGCAGTTCTTC.

Remarks on this clonotype: A much larger clone lies a single base off, so this may be a read error. The chain recombines TRBV20-1 with TRBJ2-7; 8 nucleotides agree with TRBD1. This CDR3 region has 15 residues. Germline V gene data show CDR1 as DFQATT and CDR2 as SNEGSKA (reference sequence). The CDR3 DNA sequence: TGCAGTGCTGCCCCGAGGGGGACAGGAACCTACGGGCAGTACTTC. It specifies CSAAPRGTGTYGQYF.

The gene calls are TRBV29-1 and TRBJ2-7; TRBD2 matches at 7 bases. J gave up 4 bases and V 7 bases, and 16 bases lay outside the gene matches. The CDR3 spans 15 residues. Looked up from germline, CDR1 is SQVTM and CDR2 is ANQGSEA. The CDR3 loop reads CSAQGGRGASYEQYF. The CDR3 bases are TGCAGCGCCCAGGGAGGGAGAGGCGCGTCTTACGAGCAGTACTTC.

This clonotype was counted ten times or more. V and J are TRBV7-2 and TRBJ2-3, with a weak D call TRBD2 (5 bases). Germline V gives CDR1 SGHTA, CDR2 FQGNSA. V gave up 4 bases and J gave up 3 bases, with 17 bases separating them. The CDR3 loop spans 16 amino acids. The CDR3 reads CASSWTGVAGTDTQYF. DNA of the CDR3: TGTGCCAGCAGCTGGACTGGGGTAGCAGGAACAGATACGCAGTATTTT.

The chain uses TRBV10-2 and TRBJ1-5; a possible D gene is TRBD1 (5 bases). V lost 0 bases to trimming and J lost 5 bases, with 11 bases between them. The V gene's germline CDR1 is WSHSY and CDR2 SAAADI. This CDR3 is 15 amino acids long. The DNA of the CDR3 is TGCGCCAGCAGTGAGTCTCCGGGGCGAGATCAGCCCCAGCATTTT. This gives the protein CASSESPGRDQPQHF.

This clonotype turned up a few times. The chain couples TRBV5-1 to TRBJ2-5; 8 bases map to TRBD1. V lost 0 bases, J lost 4 bases, and 2 bases stayed unmatched. The CDR3 length is 14 residues. Looked up from germline, CDR1 is SGHRS and CDR2 is YFSETQ. CDR3 sequence reads: CASSLGTGSETQYF. The CDR3 DNA is TGCGCCAGCAGCTTGGGGACAGGGTCAGAGACCCAGTACTTC.

This sequence joins TRBV10-3 and TRBJ1-1; tentative D call: TRBD1 (5 bases). This CDR3 spans 15 amino acids. Looked up from germline, CDR1 is ENHRY and CDR2 is SYGVKD. V was pared by 6 bases and J by 4 bases, with 18 bases between. The CDR3 DNA sequence: TGTGCCATCAGCGGGACCCTACCCCTCTCCACTGAAGCTTTCTTT. Its protein product is CAISGTLPLSTEAFF.

CDR3 sequence (DNA): TGTGCCAGCAGTTGGACTAGAACCGGGGAGCTGTTTTTT. It encodes CASSWTRTGELFF. V and J are TRBV27 and TRBJ2-2; TRBD2 matches 7 bases. From germline, CDR1 is MNHEY and CDR2 SMNVEV (reference sequence). The J segment lost 5 bases and the V segment lost 4 bases, leaving 1 base of the junction unmatched. This CDR3 is built from 13 residues.

In DNA, the CDR3 is TGTGCCAGCAGCTTAACAAGCGGGAGGGACACAGATACGCAGTATTTT. It translates to CASSLTSGRDTDTQYF. The rearrangement uses TRBV11-2 and TRBJ2-3; TRBD2 matches 10 bases. The CDR3 is made up of 16 amino acids. V shed 2 bases and J 2 bases; nucleotides not matched to a gene: 4. Germline V gene data show CDR1 as SGHAT and CDR2 as FQNNGV.

On this clonotype: Compared with germline, one end of the junction differs, possibly owing to a read error. V usage is TRBV2 and J usage is TRBJ2-5; perhaps TRBD2 as D (5 bases). The CDR3 covers 14 residues. In germline, CDR1 is SNHLY, CDR2 FYNNEI. CDR3 sequence: CAGSELGRGETQYF. CDR3 DNA: TGTGCCGGCAGTGAGTTAGGCAGAGGGGAGACCCAGTACTTC.